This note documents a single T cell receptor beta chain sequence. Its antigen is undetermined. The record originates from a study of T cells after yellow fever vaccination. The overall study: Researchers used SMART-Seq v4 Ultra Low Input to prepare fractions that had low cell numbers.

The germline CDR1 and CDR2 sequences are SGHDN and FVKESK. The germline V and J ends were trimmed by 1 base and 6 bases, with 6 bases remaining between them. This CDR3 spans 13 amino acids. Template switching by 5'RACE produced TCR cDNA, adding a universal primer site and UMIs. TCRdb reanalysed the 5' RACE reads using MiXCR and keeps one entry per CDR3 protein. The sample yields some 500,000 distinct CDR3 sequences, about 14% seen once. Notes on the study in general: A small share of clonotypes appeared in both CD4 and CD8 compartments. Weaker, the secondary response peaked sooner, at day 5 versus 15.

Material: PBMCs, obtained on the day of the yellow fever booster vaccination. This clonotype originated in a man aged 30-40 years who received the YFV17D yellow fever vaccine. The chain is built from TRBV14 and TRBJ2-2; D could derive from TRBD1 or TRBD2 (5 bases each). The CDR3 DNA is TGTGCCAGCAGCCAAGGAGGGGCCGGGGAGCTGTTTTTT. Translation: CASSQGGAGELFF.